The 27 T cell receptor beta chains in this list originate from one sample, sequenced in a study of T cells in Graves' hyperthyroidism and ophthalmopathy. The CDR3 regions of TCR beta were amplified from RNA transcripts. HTBI primers were used for first-round RT-PCR of the TCR CDR3. A single record per CDR3 protein comes from TCRdb applying MiXCR to the multiplex PCR reads. The sample has a few hundred thousand distinct CDR3 sequences, about 46% seen once. Sequenced input: peripheral blood or thyroid tissue (not recorded which). Source of these receptors: an adult woman with Graves' disease, either hyperthyroidism or ophthalmopathy (not recorded which).

The genes are TRBV5-1 and TRBJ2-2, with 7 bases fitting TRBD1. Germline-derived CDR1 and CDR2 are SGHRS and YFSETQ. This CDR3 has 15 residues. J gave up 4 bases and V 4 bases, and 7 bases lay outside the gene matches. CDR3 bases: TGCGCCAGCAGCACCTCGGACAGGACCACCGGGGAGCTGTTTTTT. Residues: CASSTSDRTTGELFF.

This clonotype was seen at least ten times. V is TRBV7-3 and J is TRBJ2-5, with D perhaps TRBD1 (5 bases). The V gene's germline CDR1 is SGHTA and CDR2 FQGTGA. This CDR3 is built from 15 residues. V lost 2 bases to trimming and J lost 4 bases, with 14 bases between them. The CDR3 loop is CASSLGASLSETQYF. The CDR3 coding sequence is TGTGCCAGCAGCTTAGGGGCTAGTTTATCAGAGACCCAGTACTTC.

This clonotype was seen many times. This chain joins TRBV20-1 and TRBJ1-6; tentative D call: TRBD1 (5 bases). This CDR3 contains 13 residues. V gave up 8 bases and J gave up 5 bases, with 13 bases separating them. The germline V gene has CDR1 DFQATT and CDR2 SNEGSKA (reference sequence). The CDR3 sequence is CSPGAPDNSPLHF. The DNA of the CDR3 is TGCAGTCCTGGGGCTCCCGATAATTCACCCCTCCACTTT.

The chain couples TRBV12-3 or TRBV12-4 to TRBJ1-2, with D unclear. Trimming cost V 3 bases and J 10 bases, with 9 bases left between them. The CDR3 consists of 11 residues. CDR3 coding DNA: TGTGCCAGCAGTTTCGGGGATGACTACACCTTC. It encodes CASSFGDDYTF.

Ten or more counts support this clonotype. The rearrangement joins TRBV20-1 to TRBJ1-6; weak D call: TRBD1 (6 bases). Trimming removed 3 bases at V and 5 bases at J, with 11 bases between. CDR3 length: 14 amino acids. Germline lookup yields CDR1 DFQATT and CDR2 SNEGSKA (reference sequence). This CDR3 is CSASRDTNNSPLHF. CDR3 DNA: TGCAGTGCTAGTAGGGACACTAATAATTCACCCCTCCACTTT.

This clonotype was found many times. The CDR3 sequence: CASSTLGSSGNTIYF. Here the CDR3 DNA reads TGTGCCAGCAGCACTCTTGGGAGCTCTGGAAACACCATATATTTT. The rearrangement uses TRBV7-9 and TRBJ1-3; D ambiguous. V was clipped by 5 bases and J by 0 bases, with 11 bases between them. Germline CDR1 SEHNR, CDR2 FQNEAQ (reference sequence). The CDR3 has 15 amino acids.

The chain links TRBV2 to TRBJ2-6; tentatively, D is TRBD2 (5 bases). Germline V gene lookup returns CDR1 SNHLY and CDR2 FYNNEI. V lost 8 bases and J lost 4, with 12 bases in between. The CDR3 has 14 amino acids. The CDR3 loop is CASRRWEGANVLTF. CDR3 sequence (DNA): TGTGCCAGCCGTCGATGGGAGGGGGCCAACGTCCTGACTTTC.

This clonotype was detected ten times or more. V usage is TRBV29-1 and J usage is TRBJ1-2; no firm D call. V was clipped by 0 bases and J by 7 bases, with 6 bases between them. CDR3 length: 11 amino acids. Looked up from germline, CDR1 is SQVTM and CDR2 is ANQGSEA. CDR3 bases: TGCAGCGTTGAAGAATACTCTGGCTACACCTTC. As protein: CSVEEYSGYTF.

The table lists this clonotype with a count of one. This sequence joins TRBV20-1 and TRBJ1-5, with D uncertain. CDR1 and CDR2 from the germline V gene are DFQATT and SNEGSKA (reference sequence). This CDR3 is 17 amino acids long. V was pared by 0 bases and J by 0 bases, with 15 bases between. CDR3 protein: CSARDYGSINSNQPQHF. The CDR3 DNA follows: TGCAGTGCTAGAGATTACGGGTCGATAAATAGCAATCAGCCCCAGCATTTT.

The rearrangement links TRBV20-1 to TRBJ2-7, with TRBD2 matching over 11 bases. The J segment lost 7 bases and the V segment lost 6 bases, leaving 11 bases of the junction unmatched. CDR1 is DFQATT, CDR2 SNEGSKA, per germline (reference sequence). This CDR3 contains 14 residues. CDR3 residues: CSAPRLAGSLEQYF. The CDR3 nucleotides read TGCAGTGCACCTCGACTAGCGGGATCGCTAGAGCAGTACTTC.

The chain carries TRBV5-1 and TRBJ2-7, with D perhaps being TRBD1 or TRBD2 (5 bases each). CDR1 SGHRS and CDR2 YFSETQ come from the germline V gene. This CDR3 is 14 amino acids long. Deletions cut 6 bases from V and 0 bases from J, with 13 bases between. CDR3 residues: CASNRGTSSYEQYF. CDR3 sequence (DNA): TGCGCCAGCAACCGAGGGACGAGCTCCTACGAGCAGTACTTC.

V gene TRBV3-1 combines with J gene TRBJ1-2, with D unclear. CDR1 is LGHDT and CDR2 is YNNKEL in the germline V gene (reference sequence). This CDR3 spans 14 amino acids. Trimming pared 1 base from V and 7 bases from J, leaving 13 bases between. This CDR3 reads CASSQVSGNGGYTF. In nucleotides, the CDR3 is TGTGCCAGCAGCCAAGTCTCGGGGAATGGTGGCTACACCTTC.

CDR3 nucleotide sequence: TGTGCCAGCAGCTTGCTAGGACTAGCGGGAGGAAGGGAGCTGTTTTTT. Its protein is CASSLLGLAGGRELFF. The chain is built from TRBV7-8 and TRBJ2-2, with 14 bases lining up with TRBD2. CDR3 length: 16 amino acids. Losses at the gene ends were 3 bases for V and 9 bases for J; bases not matched to a gene: 6. Germline CDR1 and CDR2: SGHVS and FQNEAQ. Combining the CDR3 with reference TRBV7-8 and TRBJ2-2 gives the whole variable domain GAGVSQSPRYKVAKRGQDVALRCDPISGHVSLFWYQQALGQGPEFLTYFQNEAQLDKSGLPSDRFFAERPEGSVSTLKIQRTQQEDSAVYLCASSLLGLAGGRELFFGEGSRLTVL.

The chain has TRBV20-1 and TRBJ2-7; TRBD1 agrees at 9 bases. Per the germline V gene, CDR1 is DFQATT and CDR2 is SNEGSKA (reference sequence). This CDR3 is 14 amino acids long. The trim removed 1 base at V and 5 bases at J, leaving 6 bases unmatched. CDR3 sequence: CSARAQGAVHEQYF. CDR3 bases: TGCAGTGCTAGAGCACAGGGGGCAGTCCACGAGCAGTACTTC.

The chain employs TRBV9 and TRBJ2-5, with TRBD1 matching 12 bases. The CDR3 length is 16 residues. Germline CDR1 and CDR2: SGDLS and YYNGEE. The J segment lost 4 bases and the V segment lost 0 bases, leaving 4 bases of the junction unmatched. The CDR3 is CASSVEGQGAAETQYF. In nucleotides, the CDR3 is TGTGCCAGCAGCGTAGAGGGACAGGGGGCGGCAGAGACCCAGTACTTC.

In the case of this clonotype: A much larger clone lies a single base off, so this may be a read error. This CDR3 is CASSLVPRGEQYF. In nucleotides, the CDR3 is TGTGCCAGCAGCTTAGTGCCCCGGGGGGAGCAGTACTTC. This chain uses TRBV7-9 with TRBJ2-7; D perhaps matches TRBD2 (6 bases). Germline values: CDR1 SEHNR, CDR2 FQNEAQ (reference sequence). The CDR3 covers 13 residues. Trimming took off 1 base at V and 7 bases at J, with 11 bases between the two ends.

This clonotype was seen only a few times. The chain employs TRBV14 and TRBJ1-6; D perhaps matches TRBD1 (5 bases). With 6 bases removed from V and 5 bases from J, the gap between germline ends came to 11 bases. CDR1 is SGHDN and CDR2 is FVKESK in the germline V gene. The CDR3 has 14 amino acids. The CDR3: CASRPGRNNSPLHF. CDR3 nucleotide sequence: TGTGCCAGCAGACCGGGACGCAATAATTCACCCCTCCACTTT.

This clonotype showed up just a few times. The CDR3 reads CSGRQGVGTQYF. CDR3 coding DNA: TGCAGCGGTCGACAGGGGGTGGGTACGCAGTATTTT. This chain uses TRBV29-1 with TRBJ2-3; TRBD1 matches 9 bases. The CDR3 length is 12 residues. Germline CDR1 is SQVTM and CDR2 is ANQGSEA. The V and J ends lost 7 bases and 8 bases, in that order; junction bases with no gene match: 7.

This sequence joins TRBV20-1 and TRBJ2-2, with no clear D. CDR1 is DFQATT, CDR2 SNEGSKA, per germline (reference sequence). The V gene lost 0 bases and the J gene lost 6 bases, with 11 bases spanning the gap. The length of the CDR3 is 14 residues. The CDR3 DNA sequence: TGCAGTGCTAGAGATTCGACTTTTGCCGGGGAGCTGTTTTTT. It encodes CSARDSTFAGELFF.

The chain combines TRBV19 with TRBJ2-7; D gene ambiguous. The CDR3 consists of 14 residues. Germline V gene data show CDR1 as LNHDA and CDR2 as SQIVND (reference sequence). The V and J ends lost 3 bases and 3 bases respectively, with 12 bases between them. CDR3 DNA sequence: TGTGCCAGTAGTATTCGGCAGGCTAGCTACGAGCAGTACTTC. It codes for CASSIRQASYEQYF.

The rearrangement uses TRBV20-1 and TRBJ1-4; 7 bases agree with TRBD1. Germline V CDR1 and CDR2: DFQATT, SNEGSKA (reference sequence). V lost 5 bases to trimming and J lost 4 bases; unmatched junction nucleotides: 7. This CDR3 contains 14 residues. CDR3 coding DNA: TGCAGTGCTTACCAGGGGGACATTAATGAAAAACTGTTTTTT. It encodes CSAYQGDINEKLFF.

The rearrangement joins TRBV2 to TRBJ1-6; D is unresolved. V was pared by 8 bases and J by 8 bases, with 19 bases between. CDR1 and CDR2 (germline): SNHLY, FYNNEI. The CDR3 contains 15 residues. The CDR3 DNA sequence: TGTGCCAGCTGCCCCGGCGAGGGTTCCTATTCACCCCTCCACTTT. Translated: CASCPGEGSYSPLHF.

CDR3 nucleotide sequence: TGTGCCAGCAACCCCACAGGGGGATTGGGGACCCAGTACTTC. Translating gives CASNPTGGLGTQYF. This chain joins TRBV2 and TRBJ2-5; 8 bases agree with TRBD1. J was trimmed by 7 bases and V by 7 bases; bases with no gene match: 11. This CDR3 region has 14 residues. The germline CDR1 and CDR2 sequences are SNHLY and FYNNEI. The whole variable domain, remainder taken from reference TRBV2 and TRBJ2-5, is EPEVTQTPSHQVTQMGQEVILRCVPISNHLYFYWYRQILGQKVEFLVSFYNNEISEKSEIFDDQFSVERPDGSNFTLKIRSTKLEDSAMYFCASNPTGGLGTQYFGPGTRLLVL.

To note about this clonotype: It is unclear where the CDR3 begins or ends on the DNA, so no DNA is shown, and the CDR3 is as TCRdb lists it. The chain carries TRBV7-3 and TRBJ1-2; the listed D gene, TRBD1, was not tested against the DNA. Germline CDR1 SGHTA, CDR2 FQGTGA. Counting both end residues, the CDR3 totals 18 amino acids. CDR3 amino acids: CDSSFYICSARGQGGYTF.

The genes are TRBV25-1 and TRBJ2-5; D is unclear. Trimming took 4 bases from V and 1 from J, leaving 13 bases between them. CDR1 is MGHDK, CDR2 SYGVNS, per germline. The CDR3 is 15 amino acids. The CDR3 region is CASSGRLALQETQYF. In nucleotides, the CDR3 is TGTGCCAGCAGTGGACGGCTGGCACTCCAAGAGACCCAGTACTTC.

The J gene is TRBJ2-5, the V gene TRBV6-1, with 12 bases identical to TRBD2. The length of the CDR3 is 15 residues. V shed 3 bases, J shed 5 bases, and the junction held 4 bases outside the gene matches. CDR1 and CDR2 (germline): MNHNS, SASEGT. Written as DNA, the CDR3 is TGTGCCAGCAGTGAGCTAGCGGGAGGGGTGGAGACCCAGTACTTC. This gives the protein CASSELAGGVETQYF.

The V and J genes are TRBV28 and TRBJ2-7; D could derive from TRBD1 or TRBD2 (5 bases each). V lost 11 bases and J lost 2, with 10 bases in between. CDR3 length: 11 residues. Germline CDR1 is MDHEN and CDR2 is SYDVKM. DNA of the CDR3: TGTGCCGCGGGCAGGGCCTACGAGCAGTACTTC. Protein: CAAGRAYEQYF.